Listed below are T cell receptor beta chains from one sample, sequenced in a study of T cells in Graves' hyperthyroidism and ophthalmopathy. From the multiplex PCR reads, TCRdb called clonotypes with MiXCR, one entry per CDR3 protein. The sample yields about 550,000 distinct CDR3 sequences, roughly 20% seen once. Sequencing input: blood. The source is a man between 18 and 29 years old with Graves' hyperthyroidism. The CDR3 runs from the conserved cysteine through the conserved F or W. Fields, in order: clone size, D gene, V gene, J gene, CDR3 protein, CDR3 DNA. A D gene is named only where the DNA matches it firmly. A row's size may be missing; if present it is once, few, many or a size class.

many	NA	TRBV29-1	TRBJ1-1	CSVSRGNTEAFF	TGCAGCGTTTCGCGAGGGAACACTGAAGCTTTCTTT
NA	NA	TRBV28	TRBJ1-2	CASSVDTFYGYTF	TGTGCCAGCAGTGTGGACACATTCTATGGCTACACCTTC
many	TRBD1	TRBV5-6	TRBJ2-5	CASSPRTGYSETQYF	TGTGCCAGCAGCCCCCGGACAGGGTATTCAGAGACCCAGTACTTC
NA	NA	TRBV28	TRBJ2-5	CASSWRGRETQYF	TGTGCCAGCAGTTGGCGGGGGCGGGAGACCCAGTACTTC
many	NA	TRBV5-6	TRBJ1-2	CASSSDSQATYGYTF	TGTGCCAGCAGCTCCGATTCACAGGCAACCTATGGCTACACCTTC
many	NA	TRBV12-3/TRBV12-4	TRBJ1-1	CASTGRWNTEAFF	TGTGCCAGCACAGGCCGGTGGAACACTGAAGCTTTCTTT
NA	NA	TRBV6-2/TRBV6-3	TRBJ1-5	CASSYTAFQPQHF	TGTGCCAGCAGTTACACAGCGTTTCAGCCCCAGCATTTT
many	TRBD1	TRBV7-6	TRBJ2-7	CASSSQTGGGYEQYF	TGTGCCAGCAGCTCCCAGACAGGGGGAGGCTACGAGCAGTACTTC
few	NA	TRBV30	TRBJ1-5	CAWGKGEALNQPQHF	TGTGCCTGGGGTAAAGGGGAGGCCCTCAATCAGCCCCAGCATTTT
many	NA	TRBV12-3/TRBV12-4	TRBJ1-2	CASNFGAAYGYTF	TGTGCCAGCAATTTTGGGGCGGCCTATGGCTACACCTTC
many	NA	TRBV2	TRBJ1-5	CASNLRGRLQPQHF	TGTGCCAGCAACCTGCGGGGGAGGCTTCAGCCCCAGCATTTT
NA	NA	TRBV20-1	TRBJ2-4	CSAGPAGIQYF	TGCAGTGCTGGCCCAGCGGGCATTCAGTACTTC